This T cell receptor (beta chain) was recorded in a study of shared clonotypes between healthy human individuals. Findings and caveats of the study: Inspection by rarefaction showed sorted-subset sequencing to be incomplete despite large depth. An expected dependence of interdonor clonotype sharing on sequencing depth was noted. Larger estimated richness was generally seen in naive subsets than in memory subsets.

Regarding this clone: Its target is not known. This CDR3 is also generated by other DNA sequences in the sample.

The CDR3 is 14 residues long. Germline V gene data show CDR1 as LGHNA and CDR2 as YSLEER. Unmatched junction bases numbered 2, after V lost 3 bases and J lost 1 base. The naive CD8 subset, CD45RO-negative cells positively selected for CCR7, excluded terminally differentiated effector memory CD45RA+ cells. The authors' processing: ImmunoSEQ gave junction-only sequences without quality scores, so filtering differed. Method: immunoSEQ multiplex PCR; TCRdb's copy keeps in-frame clones and lacks some. Clone size and the V and J calls come from that table; the DNA yielded D and trimming. Among approximately 2,000,000 clones listed, roughly 95% were seen once.

The clonotype originates from a man younger than 35 in good health. Some clones in this sample may be carry-over from other donors' samples. J is TRBJ1-1 and V is TRBV4-3; the match to TRBD1 covers 7 bases. Sequencing was performed on naive CD8+ T cells from PBMCs. The CDR3 reads CASSHRTGNTEAFF. In DNA, the CDR3 is TGCGCCAGCAGCCACCGGACAGGGAACACTGAAGCTTTCTTT.